The clone carrying this T cell receptor beta chain has only one observation. The CDR3 totals 14 residues. V shed 5 bases and J shed 1 base, with 12 bases lying between them. Germline lookup yields CDR1 SGHRS and CDR2 YFSETQ. The data belong to a study of blood T cell repertoires in COVID-19. In the original workflow: Estimation of nucleated cell counts was performed using reference gene primer amplification. Assay used: immunoSEQ multiplex PCR; TCRdb lists only in-frame clones, some missing. V, J and clone size derive from that table, while D and trimming were established from the DNA sequence. The table has some 200,000 clones, 70% to 85% seen once; the top ten hold 1.4%.

The chain combines TRBV5-1 with TRBJ1-1; tentative D call: TRBD1 (6 bases). The receptor comes from a woman in her thirties or forties who had recovered from COVID-19. The sample consisted of peripheral blood. The CDR3 sequence is CASRPDRENTEAFF. The CDR3 nucleotides read TGCGCCAGCAGGCCGGACAGAGAGAACACTGAAGCTTTCTTT.